One and the same sample provided the 2 T cell receptor beta chains below, sequenced in a study of blood T cell repertoires in COVID-19. TCRdb keeps only in-frame clones here, not all; method: immunoSEQ multiplex PCR. In the table there are fewer than 75,000 clones, 80% to 90% of which are singletons. Sample: peripheral blood. The receptors were sampled from a man between 45 and 60 years old with active COVID-19.

This clone appeared a single time. The chain combines TRBV7-2 with TRBJ2-1, with TRBD1 as a possible D gene (6 bases). Germline CDR1 SGHTA, CDR2 FQGNSA. CDR3 length: 16 residues. Trimming cost V 1 base and J 7 bases, with 17 bases left between them. The CDR3 is CASSLDARAGDNEQFF. CDR3 in DNA: TGTGCCAGCAGCTTAGATGCCAGGGCAGGGGATAATGAGCAGTTCTTC.

The chain employs TRBV25-1 and TRBJ1-1; TRBD1 matches at 9 bases. Germline loops: CDR1 MGHDK, CDR2 SYGVNS. This CDR3 comprises 16 residues. Germline trimming cut 3 bases from V and 6 bases from J; bases unmatched to any gene: 11. CDR3 sequence: CASSEINRGQGAEAFF. The CDR3, as DNA: TGTGCCAGCAGTGAGATAAACAGGGGGCAGGGAGCTGAAGCTTTCTTT. The full variable domain, its missing parts supplied by reference TRBV25-1 and TRBJ1-1, is EADIYQTPRYLVIGTGKKITLECSQTMGHDKMYWYQQDPGMELHLIHYSYGVNSTEKGDLSSESTVSRIRTEHFPLTLESARPSHTSQYLCASSEINRGQGAEAFFGQGTRLTVV.